A selection of T cell receptor beta chains follows, all from one sample in a study of cytomegalovirus exposure and HLA in healthy donors. Only in-frame clones appear in the TCRdb table, and some are missing; sequencing was by immunoSEQ multiplex PCR. This sample has around 130,000 clones, with 81% found just once. The sequenced material came from PBMCs. Receptors originate from a middle-aged woman in good health and CMV-seronegative. The CDR3 runs from the conserved cysteine through the conserved F or W. The D gene is left open where the match is weak. Clone sizes are given selectively: once, few, many, or a class where the clone is expanded.

>-|TRBJ1-2|TRBV9|TRBD1
TGTGCCAGCAGCTCGACAGGGGCAAACTATGGCTACACCTTC
CASSSTGANYGYTF
>-|TRBJ2-1|TRBV19|TRBD2
TGTGCCAGTAGCCTGCGGGGGGGGAACTCCTACAATGAGCAGTTCTTC
CASSLRGGNSYNEQFF
>-|TRBJ1-1|TRBV30|TRBD1
TGTGCCTGTCTAGGGGGCGACAGCGGATACACTGAAGCTTTCTTT
CACLGGDSGYTEAFF
>-|TRBJ1-2|TRBV18|-
TGTGCCAGCTCACCAGAGGCCAGCTATGGCTACACCTTC
CASSPEASYGYTF
>-|TRBJ2-1|TRBV28|TRBD2
TGTGCCAGCAGTTTAGCACGGGAGGTTCTGTTCTTC
CASSLAREVLFF
>-|TRBJ2-2|TRBV13|TRBD1
TGTGCCAGCAGCTCGCTTCGACCGGGACAGGGGGGAACCGGGGAGCTGTTTTTT
CASSSLRPGQGGTGELFF
>-|TRBJ1-3|TRBV30|-
TGTGCCTGGAGCGGGGGGAGAACGGGCGGAAACACCATATATTTT
CAWSGGRTGGNTIYF
>-|TRBJ2-7|TRBV11-2|TRBD2
TGTGCCAGCAGCTTGGGACGGAGCGGGGAACGCTACGAGCAGTACTTC
CASSLGRSGERYEQYF
>-|TRBJ1-5|TRBV19|-
TGTGCCAGTAGTAACCAGTATAGCAATCAGCCCCAGCATTTT
CASSNQYSNQPQHF
>-|TRBJ2-1|TRBV14|-
TGTGCCAGCAGCCAAGATTGGCGGGACGGTAACAATGAGCAGTTCTTC
CASSQDWRDGNNEQFF
>-|TRBJ1-2|TRBV6-6|TRBD1
TGTGCCAGCAGTTACCCTGGACAGGGGGCGAGTGGTGGCTACACCTTC
CASSYPGQGASGGYTF
>-|TRBJ2-3|TRBV5-1|TRBD2
TGCGCCTCAACCCGGCTAGCGGGAGTGAGGGATACGCAGTATTTT
CASTRLAGVRDTQYF
>few|TRBJ2-4|TRBV18|-
TGTGCCAGCTCACCCACCGGGACTGAAAACATTCAGTACTTC
CASSPTGTENIQYF
>-|TRBJ2-2|TRBV7-9|-
TGTGCCAGCAGCTTAGAAGTGACAGCGAACACCGGGGAGCTGTTTTTT
CASSLEVTANTGELFF